The clone carrying this T cell receptor (beta chain) was observed a handful of times. What it binds is not known. MiXCR, applied by TCRdb to the RT-PCR reads, yields one record per CDR3 protein. The sample lists hundreds of thousands of distinct CDR3 sequences; roughly 15% were seen once. The CDR3 is made up of 15 amino acids. Deletions cut 7 bases from V and 0 bases from J, with 15 bases between. Germline V gene lookup returns CDR1 LGHNA and CDR2 YSLEER. This entry comes from a study of response to subunit inactivated influenza vaccine. Points from the study as a whole: The authors suggested that few new T cells are recruited per seasonal influenza vaccination.

The rearrangement uses TRBV4-3 and TRBJ1-2; D not certain. The specimen was PBMCs from blood, collected 14 days before vaccination. The receptor was derived from a man aged 45-60 years who received an inactivated influenza vaccine. The CDR3 is CASNPGRVTNYGYTF. In DNA form, the CDR3 reads TGCGCCAGCAACCCAGGCCGGGTAACTAACTATGGCTACACCTTC.